A selection of T cell receptor beta chains follows, all from one sample in a study of T cell responses to AZD1222 COVID-19 vaccine. Profiling relied on immunoSEQ multiplex PCR, and the TCRdb table lists in-frame clones only, not all of them. The table has some 84,000 clones, roughly 88% seen once. This specimen consisted of peripheral blood, obtained on day 0 of AZD1222 vaccination. The receptors stem from an adult in good health. Each CDR3 is given with its conserved first and last residue. Each record gives: J gene, V gene, CDR3 length, D gene, clone size, CDR3 protein, CDR3 DNA. A D gene is named only where the DNA matches it firmly. Some rows have no size entry. The others give once, few or many, or a class for an expanded clone.

j_gene: TRBJ2-5; v_gene: TRBV7-8; len: 15; d_gene: -; abundance: -; CDR3aa: CASSLTPGKEETQYF; CDR3nt: TGTGCCAGCAGCTTAACTCCGGGAAAAGAAGAGACCCAGTACTTC
j_gene: TRBJ1-5; v_gene: TRBV6-5; len: 13; d_gene: -; abundance: -; CDR3aa: CASRDKLNQPQHF; CDR3nt: TGTGCCAGCAGAGACAAACTCAATCAGCCCCAGCATTTT
j_gene: TRBJ1-1; v_gene: TRBV25-1; len: 15; d_gene: -; abundance: once; CDR3aa: CASSELLSANTEAFF; CDR3nt: TGTGCCAGCAGTGAATTGCTCAGTGCGAACACTGAAGCTTTCTTT
j_gene: TRBJ2-7; v_gene: TRBV29-1; len: 17; d_gene: TRBD2; abundance: -; CDR3aa: CSVRGGLAGLPSYEQYF; CDR3nt: TGCAGCGTTAGAGGGGGACTAGCGGGACTTCCCTCCTACGAGCAGTACTTC
j_gene: TRBJ2-1; v_gene: TRBV7-8; len: 17; d_gene: TRBD2; abundance: once; CDR3aa: CASSLARGAGGSNEQFF; CDR3nt: TGTGCCAGCAGCTTAGCTCGAGGGGCGGGAGGTTCTAATGAGCAGTTCTTC
j_gene: TRBJ1-1; v_gene: TRBV12-3/TRBV12-4; len: 13; d_gene: TRBD1; abundance: -; CDR3aa: CASSLTGKPEAFF; CDR3nt: TGCGCCAGCAGTTTGACAGGGAAGCCTGAAGCTTTCTTT
j_gene: TRBJ2-1; v_gene: TRBV28; len: 18; d_gene: TRBD2; abundance: -; CDR3aa: CASSFSQGLAGGSNEQFF; CDR3nt: TGTGCCAGCAGTTTCTCCCAAGGACTAGCGGGAGGGAGCAATGAGCAGTTCTTC
j_gene: TRBJ1-1; v_gene: TRBV20-1; len: 16; d_gene: -; abundance: -; CDR3aa: CSASKGLGLTNTEAFF; CDR3nt: TGCAGTGCCAGTAAAGGGCTAGGACTGACGAACACTGAAGCTTTCTTT
j_gene: TRBJ2-5; v_gene: TRBV24-1; len: 12; d_gene: -; abundance: -; CDR3aa: CATSDTDRTWYF; CDR3nt: TGTGCCACCAGTGATACCGACAGGACCTGGTACTTC
j_gene: TRBJ1-2; v_gene: TRBV3-1/TRBV3-2; len: 15; d_gene: -; abundance: -; CDR3aa: CASSQGPGRGSGYTF; CDR3nt: TGTGCCAGCAGCCAAGGGCCGGGCAGGGGTTCTGGCTACACCTTC
j_gene: TRBJ2-7; v_gene: TRBV5-6; len: 15; d_gene: TRBD2; abundance: once; CDR3aa: CASSFRSSGDYEQYF; CDR3nt: TGTGCCAGCAGCTTTCGATCTAGCGGTGACTACGAGCAGTACTTC
j_gene: TRBJ1-4; v_gene: TRBV27; len: 14; d_gene: -; abundance: -; CDR3aa: CASSLQGRPEKLFF; CDR3nt: TGTGCCAGCAGTCTTCAGGGACGGCCTGAAAAACTGTTTTTT
j_gene: TRBJ1-4; v_gene: TRBV18; len: 14; d_gene: -; abundance: -; CDR3aa: CASSPAGVAEKLFF; CDR3nt: TGTGCCAGCTCACCAGCAGGGGTGGCTGAAAAACTGTTTTTT
j_gene: TRBJ2-7; v_gene: TRBV27; len: 14; d_gene: -; abundance: -; CDR3aa: CASRNGRGVYEQYF; CDR3nt: TGTGCCAGCAGGAACGGGAGAGGGGTTTACGAGCAGTACTTC
j_gene: TRBJ1-1; v_gene: TRBV7-2; len: 14; d_gene: TRBD1; abundance: -; CDR3aa: CASSSGQGNTEAFF; CDR3nt: TGTGCCAGCAGCTCGGGACAGGGGAACACTGAAGCTTTCTTT
j_gene: TRBJ1-2; v_gene: TRBV6-5; len: 14; d_gene: -; abundance: -; CDR3aa: CASSYSGQEYGYTF; CDR3nt: TGTGCCAGCAGTTACTCGGGGCAGGAATATGGCTACACCTTC
j_gene: TRBJ2-1; v_gene: TRBV30; len: 14; d_gene: TRBD2; abundance: -; CDR3aa: CAWKLGLASDEQFF; CDR3nt: TGTGCCTGGAAGTTAGGACTAGCGTCGGATGAGCAGTTCTTC
j_gene: TRBJ1-2; v_gene: TRBV7-9; len: 14; d_gene: -; abundance: -; CDR3aa: CASSSRTGIYGYTF; CDR3nt: TGTGCCAGCAGCTCACGCACAGGCATCTATGGCTACACCTTC
j_gene: TRBJ2-1; v_gene: TRBV5-1; len: 12; d_gene: -; abundance: -; CDR3aa: CASNEYDNEQFF; CDR3nt: TGCGCCAGCAACGAATATGACAATGAGCAGTTCTTC
j_gene: TRBJ2-3; v_gene: TRBV7-8; len: 18; d_gene: TRBD1; abundance: -; CDR3aa: CASSSPLGQGGMTDTQYF; CDR3nt: TGTGCCAGCAGCTCCCCCCTCGGACAGGGCGGGATGACAGATACGCAGTATTTT
j_gene: TRBJ1-2; v_gene: TRBV2; len: 13; d_gene: -; abundance: -; CDR3aa: CASSAARNYGYTF; CDR3nt: TGTGCCAGCAGTGCTGCGAGGAACTATGGCTACACCTTC
j_gene: TRBJ1-5; v_gene: TRBV6-5; len: 14; d_gene: TRBD1; abundance: few; CDR3aa: CASSWDRGNQPQHF; CDR3nt: TGTGCCAGCAGTTGGGACAGGGGCAATCAGCCCCAGCATTTT
j_gene: TRBJ1-1; v_gene: TRBV18; len: 12; d_gene: -; abundance: -; CDR3aa: CASSGQNTEAFF; CDR3nt: TGTGCCAGCTCCGGACAGAACACTGAAGCTTTCTTT
j_gene: TRBJ2-5; v_gene: TRBV7-8; len: 15; d_gene: TRBD1; abundance: -; CDR3aa: CASSLVGTGQETQYF; CDR3nt: TGTGCCAGCAGCTTAGTCGGGACAGGGCAAGAGACCCAGTACTTC
j_gene: TRBJ1-5; v_gene: TRBV3-1/TRBV3-2; len: 13; d_gene: -; abundance: -; CDR3aa: CASSQWTDQPQHF; CDR3nt: TGTGCCAGCAGCCAATGGACGGATCAGCCCCAGCATTTT